Listed here is a single T cell receptor beta chain. No antigen is known for it. Tagging with unique molecular identifiers was applied to individual cDNA molecules. One entry per CDR3 protein results from TCRdb running MiXCR on the 5' RACE reads. The table includes 55,000 to 75,000 distinct CDR3 sequences, 7% to 8% detected once. The data originate from a study of early T cells in non-severe SARS-CoV-2 infection. Looking at the study overall: Sequencing of bulk RNA from unsorted whole blood was done, without chain pairing. Study results and limitations: Using VDJdb, the matching emphasized anti-spike CD8 responses while missing private and CD4 specificities.

This CDR3 contains 17 residues. Germline V gene data show CDR1 as SGHAT and CDR2 as FQNNGV. V shed 6 bases and J shed 2 bases, with 21 bases lying between them. The receptor was derived from an adult who was a healthcare worker with PCR-confirmed SARS-CoV-2 infection or an uninfected control (not recorded which). The specimen sequenced was whole blood. V is TRBV11-2 and J is TRBJ2-3, with D perhaps TRBD2 (6 bases). CDR3 protein: CASSPSAGGWATDTQYF. CDR3 nucleotides: TGTGCCAGCAGTCCCTCGGCCGGGGGTTGGGCCACAGATACGCAGTATTTT. Variable domain in full (rest from reference TRBV11-2 and TRBJ2-3): EAGVAQSPRYKIIEKRQSVAFWCNPISGHATLYWYQQILGQGPKLLIQFQNNGVVDDSQLPKDRFSAERLKGVDSTLKIQPAKLEDSAVYLCASSPSAGGWATDTQYFGPGTRLTVL.